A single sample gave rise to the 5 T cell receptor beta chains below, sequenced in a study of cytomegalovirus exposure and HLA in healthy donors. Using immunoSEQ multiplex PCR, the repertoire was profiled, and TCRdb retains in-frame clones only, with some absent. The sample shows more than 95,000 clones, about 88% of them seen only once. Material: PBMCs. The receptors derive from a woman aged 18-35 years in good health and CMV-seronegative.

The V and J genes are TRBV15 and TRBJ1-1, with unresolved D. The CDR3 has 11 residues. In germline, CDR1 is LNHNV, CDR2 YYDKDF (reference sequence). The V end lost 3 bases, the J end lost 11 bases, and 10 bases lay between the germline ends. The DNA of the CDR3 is TGTGCCACCAGCAGTCTCGGAGGGGCTTTCTTT. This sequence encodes CATSSLGGAFF. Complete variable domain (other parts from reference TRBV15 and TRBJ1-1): DAMVIQNPRYQVTQFGKPVTLSCSQTLNHNVMYWYQQKSSQAPKLLFHYYDKDFNNEADTPDNFQSRRPNTSFCFLDIRSPGLGDTAMYLCATSSLGGAFFGQGTRLTVV.

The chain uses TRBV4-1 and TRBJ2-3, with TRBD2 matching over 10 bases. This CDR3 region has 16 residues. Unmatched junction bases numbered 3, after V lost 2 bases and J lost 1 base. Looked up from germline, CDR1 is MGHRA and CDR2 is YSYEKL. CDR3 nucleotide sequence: TGCGCCAGCAGCCAACTAGCGGGAGTCCGCACAGATACGCAGTATTTT. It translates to CASSQLAGVRTDTQYF.

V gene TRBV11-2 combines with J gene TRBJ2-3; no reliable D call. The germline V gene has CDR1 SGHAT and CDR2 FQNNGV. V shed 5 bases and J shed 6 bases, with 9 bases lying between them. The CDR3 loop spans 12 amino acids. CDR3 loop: CASSPPLDTQYF. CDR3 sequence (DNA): TGTGCCAGCAGCCCCCCCCTGGATACGCAGTATTTT.

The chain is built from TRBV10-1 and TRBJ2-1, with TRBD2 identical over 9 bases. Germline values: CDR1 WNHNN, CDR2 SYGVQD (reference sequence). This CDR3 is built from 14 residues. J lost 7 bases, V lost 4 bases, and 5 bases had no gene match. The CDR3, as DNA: TGCGCCAGCAGTGGTGCTAGCGGGGCTAATGAGCAGTTCTTC. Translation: CASSGASGANEQFF.

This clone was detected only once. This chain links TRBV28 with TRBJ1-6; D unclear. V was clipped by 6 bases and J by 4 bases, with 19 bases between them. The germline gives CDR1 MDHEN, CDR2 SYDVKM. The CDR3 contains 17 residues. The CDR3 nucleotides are TGTGCCAGCAGGGTCGGGTTTGGCGGACTTTATAATTCACCCCTCCACTTT. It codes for CASRVGFGGLYNSPLHF.